This passage covers 18 T cell receptor beta chains from one sample sequenced in a study of CD8 T cells in Susac syndrome. When the RNA was reverse transcribed, random hexamers were used with an input of roughly 0.45 to 1 ug. TCRdb passed the immunoSEQ multiplex PCR reads through MiXCR, listing each CDR3 protein once. The table records over 65,000 distinct CDR3 sequences, roughly 91% of them present only once. Source material: CD4+ T cells from PBMCs. These receptors were taken from a human donor with Susac syndrome.

The rearrangement uses TRBV20-1 and TRBJ2-7, with 9 bases fitting TRBD2. This CDR3 has 16 amino acids. Losses at the gene ends were 1 base for V and 4 bases for J; bases not matched to a gene: 11. Germline loops: CDR1 DFQATT, CDR2 SNEGSKA (reference sequence). CDR3 residues: CSARGHPSGNKYEQYF. The CDR3 nucleotides read TGCAGTGCTAGAGGACACCCTAGCGGGAATAAGTACGAGCAGTACTTC.

This rearrangement joins TRBV27 to TRBJ1-6; D is undetermined. Germline V CDR1 and CDR2: MNHEY, SMNVEV (reference sequence). V shed 10 bases and J shed 0 bases, with 16 bases lying between them. This CDR3 region has 16 residues. CDR3 region: CATHRGGSSYNSPLHF. CDR3 in DNA: TGTGCCACCCACCGGGGAGGGAGCTCCTATAATTCACCCCTCCACTTT.

V usage is TRBV20-1 and J usage is TRBJ2-3; 8 bases are shared with TRBD2. V lost 6 bases and J lost 2; bases outside the gene matches: 19. Germline V lookup: CDR1 DFQATT, CDR2 SNEGSKA (reference sequence). This CDR3 has 18 residues. The DNA for the CDR3 is TGCAGTGCACCCTCTGAGTTTCCCCGAGCGGGAGACACAGATACGCAGTATTTT. Amino acid sequence: CSAPSEFPRAGDTDTQYF.

V gene TRBV3-1 combines with J gene TRBJ1-5; D call uncertain. CDR1 and CDR2 from the germline V gene are LGHDT and YNNKEL (reference sequence). The V end lost 0 bases, the J end lost 6 bases, and 6 bases lay between the germline ends. The length of the CDR3 is 13 residues. This CDR3 is CASSQDRSQPQHF. DNA for the CDR3: TGTGCCAGCAGCCAAGATAGAAGTCAGCCCCAGCATTTT.

The chain carries TRBV9 and TRBJ2-3, with no clear D. CDR3 length: 15 residues. The V gene's germline CDR1 is SGDLS and CDR2 YYNGEE. Between the trimmed V and J ends, which lost 2 bases and 0 bases, there was a span of 10 bases. In DNA, the CDR3 is TGTGCCAGCAGCGTTTTCCATCACAGCACAGATACGCAGTATTTT. Translated: CASSVFHHSTDTQYF.

This chain joins TRBV3-1 and TRBJ2-1, with D perhaps matching TRBD1 (9 bases). V was shortened by 2 bases and J by 4 bases, with 36 bases between the two germline ends. Germline loops: CDR1 LGHDT, CDR2 YNNKEL (reference sequence). The CDR3 consists of 23 residues. Written as DNA, the CDR3 is TGTGCCAGCAGCCAACCGGGACAGGGTGCTTCTAGCGGGTATCGTACCTCATACAATGAGCAGTTCTTC. Translated: CASSQPGQGASSGYRTSYNEQFF.

V is TRBV19 and J is TRBJ1-6; D unclear. Trimming shortened V by 7 bases and J by 9 bases, and 10 bases separated the two germline ends. The CDR3 consists of 12 residues. The germline gives CDR1 LNHDA, CDR2 SQIVND (reference sequence). The CDR3 protein is CASTEGVSPLHF. The CDR3 coding sequence is TGTGCCAGTACGGAGGGAGTTTCACCCCTCCACTTT.

V is TRBV11-2 and J is TRBJ2-4, with D unclear. V was shortened by 4 bases and J by 0 bases, with 10 bases between the two germline ends. Germline assignment: CDR1 SGHAT and CDR2 FQNNGV. This CDR3 is 15 amino acids long. The CDR3 protein is CASSSPRRAKNIQYF. CDR3 in DNA: TGTGCCAGCAGCTCCCCCAGGCGAGCCAAAAACATTCAGTACTTC.

The gene calls are TRBV19 and TRBJ1-1; TRBD1 is a possible D gene (5 bases). The CDR3 is 14 amino acids. V was cut by 4 bases and J by 5 bases, with 14 bases left in between. Germline CDR1 and CDR2: LNHDA and SQIVND (reference sequence). For the CDR3, the DNA is TGTGCCAGTAGTAATCGCGTGAGGGGTACTGAAGCTTTCTTT. Its translation is CASSNRVRGTEAFF.

The J gene is TRBJ2-7, the V gene TRBV6-5, with TRBD1 identical over 7 bases. The CDR3 is made up of 14 amino acids. In germline, CDR1 is MNHEY, CDR2 SVGAGI. Unmatched junction bases numbered 1, after V lost 0 bases and J lost 2 bases. The CDR3 DNA reads TGTGCCAGCAGTTACTCAGGGACAGCCTACGAGCAGTACTTC. This gives the protein CASSYSGTAYEQYF.

The rearrangement uses TRBV20-1 and TRBJ2-3; D call uncertain. The CDR3 is made up of 13 amino acids. Trimming shortened V by 5 bases and J by 2 bases, and 11 bases separated the two germline ends. Germline CDR1 reads DFQATT; CDR2 reads SNEGSKA (reference sequence). This chain's CDR3 is CSASLRPTDTQYF. CDR3 sequence (DNA): TGCAGTGCTTCACTTCGCCCCACAGATACGCAGTATTTT.

The gene calls are TRBV4-1 and TRBJ2-7; no clear D gene. This CDR3 is 14 amino acids long. Germline CDR1 and CDR2: MGHRA and YSYEKL. The V gene lost 0 bases and the J gene lost 3 bases, with 9 bases spanning the gap. CDR3 in amino acids: CASSQDRRSYEQYF. The DNA of the CDR3 is TGCGCCAGCAGCCAAGATAGAAGAAGCTACGAGCAGTACTTC.

The V call is TRBV7-2, the J call TRBJ2-2; the D is unclear. The germline V gene has CDR1 SGHTA and CDR2 FQGNSA. V was shortened by 2 bases and J by 6 bases, with 10 bases between the two germline ends. The CDR3 totals 14 residues. CDR3 bases: TGTGCCAGCAGCTTACAGGCGACCGCCGGGGAGCTGTTTTTT. Its protein is CASSLQATAGELFF.

This CDR3 is CASSPGATNYGYTF. The DNA for the CDR3 is TGCGCCAGCAGTCCAGGCGCTACTAACTATGGCTACACCTTC. The chain uses TRBV5-1 and TRBJ1-2; D gene ambiguous. CDR3 length: 14 residues. Trimming stripped 5 bases from V and 0 bases from J, with 11 bases between. Per germline, CDR1 SGHRS and CDR2 YFSETQ.

The chain employs TRBV7-2 and TRBJ2-1; 10 bases are shared with TRBD2. The CDR3 extends over 16 amino acids. V lost 1 base to trimming and J lost 9 bases; unmatched junction nucleotides: 9. Germline V gives CDR1 SGHTA, CDR2 FQGNSA. CDR3 sequence reads: CASSLVAASGSIEQFF. For the CDR3, the DNA is TGTGCCAGCAGCTTAGTAGCGGCTAGCGGGAGTATTGAGCAGTTCTTC.

The rearrangement joins TRBV3-1 to TRBJ2-1; the match to TRBD2 covers 7 bases. V lost 5 bases, J lost 6 bases, and 10 bases stayed unmatched. Germline-derived CDR1 and CDR2 are LGHDT and YNNKEL (reference sequence). CDR3 length: 15 amino acids. This chain's CDR3 is CASSWWGEGLNEQFF. Here the CDR3 DNA reads TGTGCCAGCAGCTGGTGGGGGGAGGGCCTCAATGAGCAGTTCTTC.

The chain recombines TRBV12-3 or TRBV12-4 with TRBJ1-4; D is ambiguous. V was clipped by 4 bases and J by 5 bases, with 11 bases between them. CDR3 length: 14 residues. CDR3 amino acids: CASSSGDMNEKLFF. The DNA for the CDR3 is TGTGCCAGCAGTTCCGGGGATATGAATGAAAAACTGTTTTTT.

The chain carries TRBV10-3 and TRBJ2-7, with TRBD1 as a possible D gene (6 bases). CDR3 size: 14 residues. Trimming removed 6 bases from V and 0 bases from J, with 12 bases in between. Germline loops: CDR1 ENHRY, CDR2 SYGVKD. The CDR3 region has the DNA TGTGCCATCAGGGCCGGGACATCCTCCTACGAGCAGTACTTC. This sequence encodes CAIRAGTSSYEQYF.